This T cell receptor (beta chain) was identified during a study of T cell responses to AZD1222 COVID-19 vaccine. Study-wide results and limits: The study sampled repertoires only after the peak T cell response. Nearly half of spike-specific TCRs reportedly target unmutated variant regions.

As for this clone: The antigen is undetermined.

Only in-frame clones appear in the TCRdb table, and some are missing; sequencing was by immunoSEQ multiplex PCR. The sample consists of 150,000 to 200,000 clones, roughly 93% of them appearing once. The CDR3 has 14 amino acids. V lost 7 bases and J lost 2, with 15 bases in between. CDR1 is SGDLS, CDR2 YYNGEE, per germline. The source was peripheral blood, collected on day 0 of AZD1222 vaccination. The J gene is TRBJ1-2, the V gene TRBV9, with D unresolved. This receptor was obtained from an adult in good health. This CDR3 is CASAEGSKNYGYTF. The CDR3 DNA reads TGTGCCAGCGCTGAAGGATCGAAAAACTATGGCTACACCTTC.